What follows are 3 T cell receptor beta chains derived from one specimen sequenced in a study of T cells in Graves' hyperthyroidism and ophthalmopathy. RNA transcripts gave rise to amplified TCR beta CDR3 regions. In the first-round RT-PCR of the TCR CDR3, the HTBI primer set was used. TCRdb re-derived calls from the multiplex PCR reads in MiXCR, one entry per CDR3 protein. The data hold roughly 580,000 distinct CDR3 sequences, with roughly 13% observed a single time. Sequencing used blood. The receptors originated from a woman aged 25-40 years with Graves' hyperthyroidism that later progressed to Graves' ophthalmopathy.

This rearrangement joins TRBV28 to TRBJ1-5, with D maybe TRBD1 (5 bases). The CDR3 has 13 residues. Germline V gene sequence: CDR1 MDHEN, CDR2 SYDVKM. V lost 2 bases and J 7 bases, leaving 9 bases between the germline ends. The CDR3 protein is CASSLPGRQPQHF. CDR3 DNA sequence: TGTGCCAGCAGTTTACCAGGGAGGCAGCCCCAGCATTTT.

There are many counts of this clonotype. The V call is TRBV7-8, the J call TRBJ2-5; D might be TRBD1 (6 bases). Germline V gene data show CDR1 as SGHVS and CDR2 as FQNEAQ. V gave up 7 bases and J gave up 7 bases, with 16 bases separating them. The CDR3 contains 13 residues. CDR3 sequence (DNA): TGTGCCAGCAAGGAGTGGACCAGGGGGACCCAGTACTTC. This codes for CASKEWTRGTQYF.

The V and J genes are TRBV11-2 and TRBJ2-1; 10 positions match TRBD2. J gave up 4 bases and V 5 bases, and 5 bases lay outside the gene matches. Germline lookup yields CDR1 SGHAT and CDR2 FQNNGV. The CDR3 contains 15 residues. CDR3 amino acids: CASSGWTSGYNEQFF. The CDR3 DNA sequence: TGTGCCAGCAGCGGGTGGACTAGCGGTTACAATGAGCAGTTCTTC.